Presented here are 20 T cell receptor beta chains from one specimen sequenced in a study of glioma-infiltrating T cells after dendritic cell vaccination. Sequenced by immunoSEQ multiplex PCR; TCRdb stores in-frame clones only, minus some. This sample yields around 100,000 clones, of which 81% are seen a single time; about 12% belongs to the top ten. The sequencing used blood, collected before dendritic cell vaccination. These receptor sequences come from a human donor with glioblastoma.

Only a few counts were recorded for this clone. This chain connects TRBV7-8 to TRBJ2-3; TRBD2 agrees at 8 bases. Germline lookup yields CDR1 SGHVS and CDR2 FQNEAQ. The CDR3 contains 15 residues. Losses at the gene ends were 8 bases for V and 5 bases for J; bases not matched to a gene: 12. CDR3 in amino acids: CASCVGGGRGDTQYF. DNA of the CDR3: TGTGCCAGCTGCGTTGGCGGGGGGCGGGGAGATACGCAGTATTTT. The full variable domain, with the rest looked up from reference TRBV7-8 and TRBJ2-3, is GAGVSQSPRYKVAKRGQDVALRCDPISGHVSLFWYQQALGQGPEFLTYFQNEAQLDKSGLPSDRFFAERPEGSVSTLKIQRTQQEDSAVYLCASCVGGGRGDTQYFGPGTRLTVL.

The chain uses TRBV27 and TRBJ2-7, with a weak D call TRBD1 (6 bases). The germline V and J ends were trimmed by 4 bases and 9 bases, with 16 bases remaining between them. The CDR3 covers 13 residues. Germline V gives CDR1 MNHEY, CDR2 SMNVEV (reference sequence). DNA for the CDR3: TGTGCCAGCAGTTCGTTACAGGGCAGGGTGCAGTACTTC. Translated, it gives CASSSLQGRVQYF.

This chain connects TRBV27 to TRBJ2-1; 8 bases fit TRBD2. The CDR3 spans 20 residues. Germline V gene data show CDR1 as MNHEY and CDR2 as SMNVEV (reference sequence). V trimming: 2 bases; J trimming: 8 bases; junction bases outside the gene matches: 23. In DNA form, the CDR3 reads TGTGCCAGCAGTTTAAACCATCGCCGGGACCAAGGACGGGGGGGGGATGAGCAGTTCTTC. Protein product: CASSLNHRRDQGRGGDEQFF.

This chain links TRBV5-1 with TRBJ2-7, with a tentative D call TRBD1 (5 bases). Deletions cut 7 bases from V and 3 bases from J, with 8 bases between. The CDR3 has 11 residues. The V gene's germline CDR1 is SGHRS and CDR2 YFSETQ. The CDR3 sequence: CASGQGYEQYF. The CDR3 nucleotides read TGCGCCAGCGGACAAGGCTACGAGCAGTACTTC.

This clone was detected only a few times. The chain has TRBV19 and TRBJ2-3; no clear D. V was shortened by 4 bases and J by 3 bases, with 11 bases between the two germline ends. The V gene's germline CDR1 is LNHDA and CDR2 SQIVND (reference sequence). The CDR3 covers 14 residues. CDR3: CASSNGWSTDTQYF. The CDR3 DNA reads as TGTGCCAGTAGTAACGGGTGGAGTACAGATACGCAGTATTTT. Full variable domain (missing parts from reference TRBV19 and TRBJ2-3): DGGITQSPKYLFRKEGQNVTLSCEQNLNHDAMYWYRQDPGQGLRLIYYSQIVNDFQKGDIAEGYSVSREKKESFPLTVTSAQKNPTAFYLCASSNGWSTDTQYFGPGTRLTVL.

This clone was seen only a few times. CDR3 loop: CASSLTGTGGYGYTF. The DNA of the CDR3 is TGTGCCAGCTCACTGACCGGGACAGGGGGCTATGGCTACACCTTC. This chain links TRBV18 with TRBJ1-2; 11 bases align to TRBD1. Germline values: CDR1 KGHSH, CDR2 LQKENI. This CDR3 spans 15 amino acids. J was trimmed by 4 bases and V by 4 bases; bases with no gene match: 5.

The gene calls are TRBV7-9 and TRBJ1-2, with TRBD1 identical over 9 bases. Losses at the gene ends were 1 base for V and 7 bases for J; bases not matched to a gene: 10. The CDR3 spans 16 residues. Per germline, CDR1 SEHNR and CDR2 FQNEAQ (reference sequence). The CDR3 DNA sequence: TGTGCCAGCAGCTTAGGTGCCGGACAGGGGAGCGGTGGCTACACCTTC. Amino acid sequence: CASSLGAGQGSGGYTF.

This clone was picked up a small number of times. The gene calls are TRBV19 and TRBJ1-1; TRBD1 agrees at 8 bases. J was trimmed by 4 bases and V by 6 bases; bases with no gene match: 4. CDR1 is LNHDA and CDR2 is SQIVND in the germline V gene (reference sequence). The CDR3 sequence is 13 residues long. The CDR3 DNA is TGTGCCAGTAGAAGAGACAGGGGCACTGAAGCTTTCTTT. Translated, it gives CASRRDRGTEAFF. The whole variable domain, filled in from reference TRBV19 and TRBJ1-1, reads DGGITQSPKYLFRKEGQNVTLSCEQNLNHDAMYWYRQDPGQGLRLIYYSQIVNDFQKGDIAEGYSVSREKKESFPLTVTSAQKNPTAFYLCASRRDRGTEAFFGQGTRLTVV.

The V gene is TRBV6-5, the J gene TRBJ2-7; D might be TRBD1 (5 bases). Germline CDR1 reads MNHEY; CDR2 reads SVGAGI. V lost 5 bases, J lost 0 bases, and 11 bases lay in between. This CDR3 spans 14 amino acids. The CDR3 reads CASSQQVFSYEQYF. The CDR3 DNA reads TGTGCCAGCAGTCAACAGGTTTTCTCCTACGAGCAGTACTTC.

The chain links TRBV6-5 to TRBJ2-3; D perhaps matches TRBD1 (5 bases). The CDR3 runs 12 residues. In germline, CDR1 is MNHEY, CDR2 SVGAGI. V was shortened by 6 bases and J by 9 bases, with 13 bases between the two germline ends. The CDR3 DNA reads as TGTGCCAGCAGGAGAGCCGCAGGGACGCAGTATTTT. Protein product: CASRRAAGTQYF.

This chain joins TRBV6-1 and TRBJ2-5; D is perhaps TRBD1 (5 bases). Trimming left V 1 base short and J 2 bases short, with 8 bases between. Germline V gives CDR1 MNHNS, CDR2 SASEGT. The CDR3 is made up of 14 amino acids. CDR3 region: CASSEEGRQETQYF. The CDR3 nucleotides read TGTGCCAGCAGTGAAGAGGGGCGGCAAGAGACCCAGTACTTC.

The gene calls are TRBV7-8 and TRBJ2-7, with D perhaps TRBD1 (6 bases). Deletions cut 5 bases from V and 2 bases from J, with 10 bases between. This CDR3 has 13 residues. CDR1 is SGHVS and CDR2 is FQNEAQ in the germline V gene. For the CDR3, the DNA is TGTGCCAGCAGCGATCGGGACACCTACGAGCAGTACTTC. This translates into CASSDRDTYEQYF.

The chain carries TRBV30 and TRBJ1-2; TRBD1 might be the D (5 bases). The CDR3 has 17 amino acids. Germline V CDR1 and CDR2: GTSNPN, SVGIG (reference sequence). Deletions cut 5 bases from V and 3 bases from J, with 25 bases between. Here the CDR3 DNA reads TGTGCCTGGGAAACGCAAGTAGGACAAGGATTCTACTATGGCTACACCTTC. Amino acids: CAWETQVGQGFYYGYTF.

This clone showed up just a few times. This chain uses TRBV7-2 with TRBJ1-5; D is undetermined. The CDR3 totals 15 residues. V lost 4 bases and J 3 bases, leaving 13 bases between the germline ends. Looked up from germline, CDR1 is SGHTA and CDR2 is FQGNSA. Here the CDR3 DNA reads TGTGCCAGCAGCTCTAGTGGCGTTTCCAATCAGCCCCAGCATTTT. Translated, it gives CASSSSGVSNQPQHF.

A single count supports this clone. V gene TRBV18 combines with J gene TRBJ1-1; TRBD1 matches at 7 bases. The CDR3 extends over 14 amino acids. Germline assignment: CDR1 KGHSH and CDR2 LQKENI. The V and J ends lost 6 bases and 3 bases, in that order; junction bases with no gene match: 7. The CDR3 spells CASSGNRGDTEAFF. In nucleotides, the CDR3 is TGTGCCAGCTCCGGCAACAGGGGCGACACTGAAGCTTTCTTT.

The chain is built from TRBV9 and TRBJ2-5; 8 bases align to TRBD2. The ends lost 4 bases at V and 2 bases at J; junction bases unmatched: 10. This CDR3 comprises 16 residues. In germline, CDR1 is SGDLS, CDR2 YYNGEE. CDR3 coding DNA: TGTGCCAGCAGCCAAACGGGGGGACTAGGGCAAGAGACCCAGTACTTC. Amino acids: CASSQTGGLGQETQYF.

The gene calls are TRBV9 and TRBJ1-2; 9 positions agree with TRBD1. V lost 1 base and J lost 6; bases outside the gene matches: 16. This CDR3 has 18 amino acids. The germline gives CDR1 SGDLS, CDR2 YYNGEE. In DNA form, the CDR3 reads TGTGCCAGCAGCGTAACCCAATCCCCGACAGGGGGAAATGATGGCTACACCTTC. Protein product: CASSVTQSPTGGNDGYTF.

This clone showed up many times. V gene TRBV18 combines with J gene TRBJ1-4; a weak D match, TRBD1 (6 bases). The CDR3 covers 17 residues. Per the germline V gene, CDR1 is KGHSH and CDR2 is LQKENI. Trimming removed 1 base at V and 4 bases at J, with 16 bases between. The CDR3 region is CASSPRGSGQLNEKLFF. The CDR3 DNA sequence: TGTGCCAGCTCACCACGGGGGTCCGGACAGCTTAATGAAAAACTGTTTTTT.

The chain uses TRBV7-9 and TRBJ2-6, with D possibly TRBD1 on 6 matching bases. The V gene's germline CDR1 is SEHNR and CDR2 FQNEAQ (reference sequence). The CDR3 length is 17 residues. V was pared by 10 bases and J by 5 bases, with 24 bases between. This chain's CDR3 is CATRERQGRLWANVLTF. The CDR3 DNA reads as TGTGCCACCAGGGAGCGGCAGGGGCGACTCTGGGCCAACGTCCTGACTTTC.

The chain employs TRBV19 and TRBJ2-1, with TRBD2 identical over 14 bases. V lost 5 bases, J lost 1 base, and 10 bases stayed unmatched. The CDR3 sequence is 19 residues long. Germline V lookup: CDR1 LNHDA, CDR2 SQIVND (reference sequence). The CDR3 here is CASSARLAGGPRSYNEQFF. Here the CDR3 DNA reads TGTGCCAGTAGTGCAAGACTAGCGGGGGGGCCTCGGTCCTACAATGAGCAGTTCTTC.